The 21 T cell receptor beta chains listed next were all sequenced from one sample in a study of vaccination and CD4 T cells after COVID-19. Treatment defined: roughly 10-day PBMC culture with coronavirus spike peptide pools or control peptides (ViraFEST assay). Sequenced with the Oncomine TCR Beta short-read assay was DNA taken from cultured CD4+ T cells. TCRdb itself ran the PCR reads through MiXCR, one entry per CDR3 protein. The data show about 23,000 distinct CDR3 sequences, roughly 44% seen once. Their specific antigens are unknown. This specimen was CD4+ T cells from blood, cultured in vitro, taken before SARS-CoV-2 vaccination. Receptors were obtained from a human donor who received a COVID-19 vaccine.

This clonotype was picked up a small number of times. V gene TRBV19 combines with J gene TRBJ2-7; D is ambiguous. Germline V lookup: CDR1 LNHDA, CDR2 SQIVND (reference sequence). The ends were cut back, 5 bases at V and 3 bases at J, with 11 bases in the middle. The CDR3 loop spans 13 amino acids. For the CDR3, the DNA is TGTGCCAGTAGTCGAAGTTATGGCTACGAGCAGTACTTC. This translates into CASSRSYGYEQYF.

This clonotype has only a few counts. The chain recombines TRBV20-1 with TRBJ2-5; D unresolved. Germline-derived CDR1 and CDR2 are DFQATT and SNEGSKA (reference sequence). V dropped 5 bases and J dropped 5 bases, with 9 bases sitting between them. The CDR3 totals 11 residues. In nucleotides, the CDR3 is TGCAGTGCTTTAGCTGGGGAGACCCAGTACTTC. This encodes CSALAGETQYF.

The chain combines TRBV6-1 with TRBJ1-1; no clear D. CDR3 length: 13 amino acids. Germline V gene data show CDR1 as MNHNS and CDR2 as SASEGT. V lost 6 bases to trimming and J lost 1 base, with 9 bases between them. CDR3 amino acids: CASRRTSNTEAFF. CDR3 DNA sequence: TGTGCCAGCAGACGAACATCGAACACTGAAGCTTTCTTT.

The chain combines TRBV30 with TRBJ2-5; 12 bases are a match to TRBD2. CDR3 length: 13 residues. V trimming: 2 bases; J trimming: 5 bases; junction bases outside the gene matches: 0. Germline loops: CDR1 GTSNPN, CDR2 SVGIG (reference sequence). CDR3 sequence reads: CAWSTSGGETQYF. The CDR3 bases are TGTGCCTGGAGTACTAGCGGGGGGGAGACCCAGTACTTC.

This clonotype has only a few counts. The gene calls are TRBV20-1 and TRBJ1-2; D is undetermined. CDR1 and CDR2 from the germline V gene are DFQATT and SNEGSKA (reference sequence). The germline V and J ends were trimmed by 5 bases and 5 bases, with 21 bases remaining between them. The CDR3 is 15 residues long. The CDR3 DNA reads as TGCAGTGCTCAACACGGAGTGGAGGGAGGTTATGGCTACACCTTC. This gives the protein CSAQHGVEGGYGYTF.

This sequence joins TRBV5-4 and TRBJ1-2; D is possibly TRBD1 (5 bases). This CDR3 has 14 amino acids. Trimming took 0 bases from V and 7 from J, leaving 13 bases between them. CDR1 and CDR2 (germline): SGHNT, YYREEE (reference sequence). This CDR3 is CASSLATRGSGYTF. CDR3 in DNA: TGTGCCAGCAGCTTGGCCACTAGGGGTAGTGGCTACACCTTC. The whole variable domain, filled in from reference TRBV5-4 and TRBJ1-2, reads ETGVTQSPTHLIKTRGQQVTLRCSSQSGHNTVSWYQQALGQGPQFIFQYYREEENGRGNFPPRFSGLQFPNYSSELNVNALELDDSALYLCASSLATRGSGYTFGSGTRLTVV.

This clonotype was seen more than once but under ten times. The CDR3 reads CASSYIWGARGNTEAFF. CDR3 in DNA: TGTGCCAGCAGTTACATATGGGGGGCTAGAGGGAACACTGAAGCTTTCTTT. The rearrangement joins TRBV6-5 to TRBJ1-1; possible D gene TRBD1, 6 bases. The CDR3 has 17 amino acids. V was cut by 2 bases and J by 1 base, with 17 bases left in between. Germline CDR1 MNHEY, CDR2 SVGAGI.

The chain has TRBV12-3 or TRBV12-4 and TRBJ2-2, with TRBD2 matching over 11 bases. V gave up 1 base and J gave up 1 base; unmatched junction bases: 2. This CDR3 spans 17 amino acids. CDR3 protein: CASSLGLAGGNTGELFF. DNA of the CDR3: TGTGCCAGCAGTTTAGGGCTAGCGGGGGGGAACACCGGGGAGCTGTTTTTT.

This chain uses TRBV6-1 with TRBJ2-3; D gene unclear. Germline CDR1 MNHNS, CDR2 SASEGT. The CDR3 is 13 amino acids. Trimming left V 6 bases short and J 1 base short, with 8 bases between. The CDR3 reads CASSPAGTDTQYF. DNA of the CDR3: TGTGCCAGCAGCCCTGCAGGCACAGATACGCAGTATTTT.

This clonotype showed up just a few times. The chain uses TRBV6-1 and TRBJ1-2, with D possibly TRBD1 on 5 matching bases. This CDR3 has 13 amino acids. The V end lost 6 bases, the J end lost 3 bases, and 11 bases lay between the germline ends. Germline-derived CDR1 and CDR2 are MNHNS and SASEGT. The CDR3 DNA sequence: TGTGCCAGCAGCGCGGGACCGTACTATGGCTACACCTTC. Its translation is CASSAGPYYGYTF.

This clonotype was seen a few times. The chain links TRBV2 to TRBJ2-7; 8 nucleotides agree with TRBD2. Germline CDR1 is SNHLY and CDR2 is FYNNEI. The CDR3 is 14 amino acids. V lost 4 bases, J lost 2 bases, and 4 bases stayed unmatched. The CDR3 here is CASSVGGETYEQYF. CDR3 DNA: TGTGCCAGCAGTGTCGGGGGGGAGACCTACGAGCAGTACTTC.

The V gene is TRBV2, the J gene TRBJ2-4; 7 bases are shared with TRBD1. Germline V gene lookup returns CDR1 SNHLY and CDR2 FYNNEI. The CDR3 contains 15 residues. Trimming took 6 bases from V and 0 from J; bases not matched to a gene: 5. In nucleotides, the CDR3 is TGTGCCAGCAGGGCGGACAGGCTAGCCAAAAACATTCAGTACTTC. Encoded protein: CASRADRLAKNIQYF.

The rearrangement joins TRBV6-1 to TRBJ2-7, with D perhaps matching TRBD1 or TRBD2 (6 bases each). CDR1 and CDR2 (germline): MNHNS, SASEGT. V lost 6 bases to trimming and J lost 1 base, with 13 bases between them. The CDR3 covers 14 residues. CDR3 sequence reads: CASRRGQSSYEQYF. The CDR3 bases are TGTGCCAGCAGACGGGGGCAGTCTTCCTACGAGCAGTACTTC.

The sample holds one count of this clonotype. This chain joins TRBV14 and TRBJ1-2, with 9 positions matching TRBD1. The V and J ends lost 0 bases and 5 bases, in that order; junction bases with no gene match: 4. This CDR3 is 15 amino acids long. Germline V gives CDR1 SGHDN, CDR2 FVKESK. This chain's CDR3 is CASSQDRGTGYGYTF. CDR3 nucleotides: TGTGCCAGCAGCCAAGATCGAGGGACAGGGTATGGCTACACCTTC.

The chain links TRBV7-8 to TRBJ2-1; TRBD2 matches at 11 bases. V was pared by 0 bases and J by 8 bases, with 3 bases of the junction left unmatched. This CDR3 region has 15 residues. CDR1 is SGHVS and CDR2 is FQNEAQ in the germline V gene. The CDR3 DNA reads TGTGCCAGCAGCTTAGCTAGCGGGGGGGTTTATGAGCAGTTCTTC. Translated, it gives CASSLASGGVYEQFF.

The V gene is TRBV19, the J gene TRBJ2-7, with 8 bases identical to TRBD1. CDR3 length: 14 residues. The J segment lost 4 bases and the V segment lost 6 bases, leaving 8 bases of the junction unmatched. Germline V gene data show CDR1 as LNHDA and CDR2 as SQIVND (reference sequence). CDR3 in DNA: TGTGCCAGTAGCCTAGACAGGGGAGGATACGAGCAGTACTTC. This translates into CASSLDRGGYEQYF.

Turning to this clonotype: At one of its ends the junction is not consistent with the germline gene, which may arise from a read error. The gene calls are TRBV12-3 or TRBV12-4 and TRBJ2-1; 11 bases match TRBD2. This CDR3 contains 19 residues. The CDR3 here is CASSKRGLAENNPYYEQFF. The CDR3 DNA reads TGTGCCAGCAGTAAGAGGGGACTAGCGGAGAACAACCCCTACTATGAGCAGTTCTTC.

The rearrangement links TRBV6-1 to TRBJ2-7; 8 positions agree with TRBD2. This CDR3 spans 14 amino acids. The germline V gene has CDR1 MNHNS and CDR2 SASEGT. V was clipped by 5 bases and J by 2 bases; unmatched bases: 5. The CDR3 sequence is CASSLGGAAYEQYF. As DNA, the CDR3 is TGTGCCAGCAGTCTCGGGGGGGCCGCCTACGAGCAGTACTTC.

V and J are TRBV20-1 and TRBJ1-5; 7 bases fit TRBD1. V lost 6 bases to trimming and J lost 6 bases; unmatched junction nucleotides: 11. In germline, CDR1 is DFQATT, CDR2 SNEGSKA (reference sequence). This CDR3 has 14 residues. CDR3 bases: TGCAGTGCCCGCGGGAGGGGGCGACTTCAGCCCCAGCATTTT. Translating it yields CSARGRGRLQPQHF.

By share, this clonotype ranks as medium-sized (0.01 to 0.1%). This rearrangement joins TRBV20-1 to TRBJ2-4; 7 nucleotides match TRBD1. The CDR3 has 16 amino acids. The germline V gene encodes CDR1 DFQATT and CDR2 SNEGSKA (reference sequence). V was clipped by 1 base and J by 0 bases; unmatched bases: 6. CDR3 nucleotides: TGCAGTGCTAGAGGGGGACAGACACTAGCCAAAAACATTCAGTACTTC. It translates to CSARGGQTLAKNIQYF.

This chain's CDR3 is CSARTGSQTNNSPLHF. Here the CDR3 DNA reads TGCAGTGCTCGCACGGGGTCACAGACCAATAATTCACCCCTCCACTTT. The chain recombines TRBV20-1 with TRBJ1-6; D not certain. The CDR3 is 16 residues long. In germline, CDR1 is DFQATT, CDR2 SNEGSKA (reference sequence). Trimming left V 5 bases short and J 5 bases short, with 19 bases between.